The entry below describes one T cell receptor (beta chain). What this receptor recognizes is not known. No quality values exist for individual bases; no much larger clone is one base distant. Participants in the prospective study were enrolled through a virtual design, were aged about 18 to 100 years, and lived in roughly 24 United States geographic areas. To assign participants to cohorts, the prospective study relied on clinical history that participants themselves reported in a screening survey and a study questionnaire. Each participant in the prospective study had whole blood, serum and a nasopharyngeal or oropharyngeal swab collected by mobile phlebotomists. Participants in the prospective study had the option to provide additional blood draws and questionnaires over a roughly 2-month period. Prospective study blood samples were shipped either frozen or at room temperature before DNA extraction.

This record comes from a study of blood T cell repertoires in COVID-19 (dated by TCRdb to 2019 to 2021). For context, the study as a whole: Samples covering the acute and convalescent phases of COVID-19 were provided by collaborators in the United States, Italy and Spain. Samples were obtained from the ongoing ImmuneRACE study (first 160 participants) and from 1,254 subjects provided by 6 global collaborators. The material from the prospective study consisted of cDNA or gDNA derived from T cells, B-cell-depleted T cells, or PBMCs. Where HLA class I and class II types were available, the types were taken from metadata supplied by the sample provider, not from assay-based typing. Subjects who had been exposed to COVID-19, were actively infected with it, or had recovered from it provided the deeply sampled blood TCRbeta repertoires that made up the dataset. A freely available public database, intended as a resource for researchers studying the immune response to SARS-CoV-2, is where the repertoires were released. The sample metadata nearly always contained a de-identified subject ID, COVID-19 status, age in years and sex.

General findings and caveats noted by the study authors: The quantity of clinical and demographic metadata differed by source and by participant and was supplied without curation.

TCRbeta CDR3 regions were amplified from genomic DNA by means of the immunoSEQ Assay, a bias-controlled multiplex PCR. The paper's data handling went like this. Nucleated cell counts per sample were estimated from amplification of reference gene primers within the assay. To quantify the absolute abundance of each unique TCRbeta CDR3 rearrangement, sequence reads were collapsed and filtered. For each sample, productive Simpson clonality was calculated as the square root of Simpson's diversity index over productive rearrangements. Drawn from immuneACCESS, this table holds only the in-frame rearrangements with V and J called that TCRdb kept. Clones are partly lost; checked studies trace under half to an unresolved V gene and leave the rest unexplained. The V and J calls and the clone size are those of that table, but D and trimming were determined from the DNA. The sample contains under 55,000 clones, approximately 82% of them found a single time. 5.8% of the sample belongs to the ten largest clones.

Looking up the germline V gene (reference sequence) yields CDR1 LNHDA and CDR2 SQIVND. Reading from cysteine to phenylalanine, the CDR3 counts 13 amino acids. Only CDR3 DNA is held: 39 bases, read in frame from base 1. V and J are truncated by 3 bases and 10 bases respectively, leaving an intervening sequence of 10 bases. Material for sequencing was PBMCs or T cells enriched from blood (not recorded which). Recombination joined TRBV19 with TRBJ1-6; the D gene is perhaps TRBD1, from 5 matching bases. The clonotype was recovered from a woman between 50 and 59 years old with acute COVID-19. The DNA reads TGTGCCAGTAGTATCCAGGGAAACTCACCCCTCCACTTT. Translated, it gives CASSIQGNSPLHF.